The 14 T cell receptor beta chains given below trace back to one sample, sequenced in a study of blood T cell repertoires in COVID-19 (dated by TCRdb to 2020 to 2022). The library was generated by the immunoSEQ multiplex PCR assay. This immuneACCESS table, as held by TCRdb, lists in-frame sequences with V and J called but not all clones. Of the missing ones, under half trace to an unresolved V gene in checked studies; the others have no known cause. Across this sample there are 200,000 to 250,000 clones, with about four fifths seen only once. Clones ranked in the top ten supply 7.5% of the sample. Sample: peripheral blood. The receptors here all came from a woman older than 75 with COVID-19, enrolled during active disease.

This chain joins TRBV4-1 and TRBJ2-5, with D tentatively TRBD1 (5 bases). This CDR3 is built from 13 residues. Germline V gene sequence: CDR1 MGHRA, CDR2 YSYEKL. V shed 4 bases and J shed 5 bases, with 11 bases lying between them. The CDR3 reads CASSRSRAETQYF. CDR3 bases: TGCGCCAGCAGCCGAAGCAGGGCGGAGACCCAGTACTTC.

The chain carries TRBV20-1 and TRBJ2-7, with 8 positions matching TRBD2. The CDR3 has 11 residues. V was clipped by 8 bases and J by 4 bases; unmatched bases: 4. The V gene's germline CDR1 is DFQATT and CDR2 SNEGSKA (reference sequence). The CDR3, as DNA: TGCAGTAGCGGGAGTAGGTACGAGCAGTACTTC. The encoded protein is CSSGSRYEQYF.

There are a few counts of this clone. The same CDR3 can be traced to other DNA sequences in this sample. The chain combines TRBV7-3 with TRBJ1-1; D possibly corresponds to TRBD1 (5 bases). V gave up 2 bases and J gave up 4 bases, with 8 bases separating them. CDR1 and CDR2 from the germline V gene are SGHTA and FQGTGA. The CDR3 sequence is 13 residues long. As DNA, the CDR3 is TGTGCCAGCAGCTTACAGGGCGGCACTGAAGCTTTCTTT. Amino acid sequence: CASSLQGGTEAFF.

The chain is built from TRBV2 and TRBJ1-3; TRBD1 matches 7 bases. Per the germline V gene, CDR1 is SNHLY and CDR2 is FYNNEI. The CDR3 spans 15 residues. V lost 7 bases and J lost 4; bases outside the gene matches: 10. The CDR3 DNA follows: TGTGCCAGCAACGGACTTGGGACAGAAGGAAACACCATATATTTT. It specifies CASNGLGTEGNTIYF.

This chain uses TRBV10-1 with TRBJ1-4; 10 bases agree with TRBD1. CDR1 WNHNN and CDR2 SYGVQD come from the germline V gene (reference sequence). V shed 10 bases, J shed 0 bases, and the junction held 14 bases outside the gene matches. The CDR3 is 18 residues long. CDR3 in DNA: TGCGCCACACCTTCGAGACAGGGGGCGGCGACAACTAATGAAAAACTGTTTTTT. It is translated as CATPSRQGAATTNEKLFF.

Only a few counts were recorded for this clone. The chain has TRBV4-2 and TRBJ1-1; 8 nucleotides align to TRBD1. CDR1 and CDR2 (germline): LGHNA, YNFKEQ. CDR3 length: 17 amino acids. V was pared by 1 base and J by 1 base, with 8 bases of the junction left unmatched. CDR3 in amino acids: CASSQGSQGAANTEAFF. The CDR3 coding sequence is TGTGCCAGCAGCCAAGGGAGTCAGGGGGCGGCGAACACTGAAGCTTTCTTT.

The J gene is TRBJ1-3, the V gene TRBV7-2; TRBD1 matches 7 bases. CDR1 and CDR2 (germline): SGHTA, FQGNSA. With 1 base clipped from V and 0 bases from J, the junction kept 3 bases outside the gene matches. The length of the CDR3 is 16 residues. Written as DNA, the CDR3 is TGTGCCAGCAGCTTAGGGGGACAGAGCTCTGGAAACACCATATATTTT. It is translated as CASSLGGQSSGNTIYF.

This chain connects TRBV6-5 to TRBJ1-1; no definite D call. The germline CDR1 and CDR2 sequences are MNHEY and SVGAGI. The CDR3 runs 14 residues. Trimming shortened V by 6 bases and J by 1 base, and 12 bases separated the two germline ends. CDR3 coding DNA: TGTGCCAGCAGACCCACCCAACAGAACACTGAAGCTTTCTTT. This sequence encodes CASRPTQQNTEAFF.

The genes are TRBV29-1 and TRBJ2-7, with D unresolved. Per the germline V gene, CDR1 is SQVTM and CDR2 is ANQGSEA. Trimming took off 7 bases at V and 2 bases at J, with 15 bases between the two ends. The CDR3 consists of 13 residues. The CDR3 reads CSANGLAPYEQYF. Written as DNA, the CDR3 is TGCAGCGCCAACGGGTTAGCCCCCTACGAGCAGTACTTC.

The sample holds one count of this clone. The rearrangement joins TRBV3-1 (or the pseudogene TRBV3-2) to TRBJ2-3; TRBD2 agrees at 10 bases. Per germline, CDR1 LGHDT and CDR2 YNNKEL (reference sequence). This CDR3 is built from 16 residues. V lost 4 bases, J lost 5 bases, and 9 bases stayed unmatched. CDR3 residues: CASSPGRTSGKDTQYF. The CDR3 coding sequence is TGTGCCAGCAGCCCGGGGAGGACTAGCGGCAAAGATACGCAGTATTTT.

V gene TRBV28 combines with J gene TRBJ2-1; maybe TRBD2 (6 bases). Germline CDR1 is MDHEN and CDR2 is SYDVKM. V was cut by 4 bases and J by 3 bases, with 10 bases left in between. The CDR3 covers 14 residues. The CDR3 bases are TGTGCCAGCAGTTCCGGGACTGTCTACAATGAGCAGTTCTTC. Translated: CASSSGTVYNEQFF.

This chain links TRBV10-2 with TRBJ2-1; 7 bases map to TRBD2. V shed 1 base and J 10 bases; nucleotides not matched to a gene: 13. This CDR3 has 16 amino acids. The germline CDR1 and CDR2 sequences are WSHSY and SAAADI. CDR3 sequence: CASSEFGGLRPGEQFF. For the CDR3, the DNA is TGCGCCAGCAGTGAGTTCGGGGGGTTACGTCCGGGCGAGCAGTTCTTC.

There are a few counts of this clone. Other nucleotide sequences from this sample produce the same CDR3. J is TRBJ1-2 and V is TRBV29-1, with D unresolved. The CDR3 is 11 residues long. V shed 2 bases and J shed 2 bases, with 3 bases lying between them. Germline-derived CDR1 and CDR2 are SQVTM and ANQGSEA. This CDR3 is CSVELNYGYTF. The CDR3 DNA reads as TGCAGCGTTGAACTGAACTATGGCTACACCTTC.

This chain joins TRBV19 and TRBJ1-1, with D perhaps matching TRBD1 (6 bases). The CDR3 runs to 15 residues. V dropped 0 bases and J dropped 2 bases, with 10 bases sitting between them. Germline V gene data show CDR1 as LNHDA and CDR2 as SQIVND (reference sequence). The CDR3 DNA reads as TGTGCCAGTAGTATAGAAGGCAGGGGAAACACTGAAGCTTTCTTT. This codes for CASSIEGRGNTEAFF.